A selection of T cell receptor beta chains follows, all from one sample in a study of T cell changes during pregnancy in multiple sclerosis. Measured with immunoSEQ multiplex PCR; TCRdb has only the in-frame clones, and not every one. Counted here are 50,000 to 65,000 clones, 85% to 95% occurring once; the ten biggest clones make up around 3%. The specimen comprised CD8+ T cells from peripheral blood mononuclear cells, sampled in the second trimester of pregnancy. The receptors were sampled from a female donor with multiple sclerosis, enrolled in a pregnancy study. The CDR3 runs from the conserved cysteine through the conserved F or W. Each record gives: clone size, V gene, J gene, D gene, CDR3 protein, CDR3 DNA. A D gene is named only where the DNA matches it firmly. The size entry is marked missing in some rows and otherwise reads once, few, many or a size class.

size: -; V: TRBV9; J: TRBJ2-1; D: TRBD1; CDR3: CASSTGTGSYNEQFF; DNA: TGTGCCAGCAGCACCGGGACAGGGTCCTACAATGAGCAGTTCTTC
size: -; V: TRBV4-1; J: TRBJ2-5; D: TRBD2; CDR3: CASSQDRTSSETQYF; DNA: TGCGCCAGCAGCCAAGACCGGACTAGCTCAGAGACCCAGTACTTC
size: -; V: TRBV20-1; J: TRBJ2-2; D: -; CDR3: CSVKNTGELFF; DNA: TGCAGTGTAAAGAACACCGGGGAGCTGTTTTTT
size: -; V: TRBV7-8; J: TRBJ2-7; D: TRBD1; CDR3: CASSWSQGYEQYF; DNA: TGTGCCAGCAGCTGGTCACAGGGGTACGAGCAGTACTTC
size: once; V: TRBV4-3; J: TRBJ2-5; D: -; CDR3: CASSQVGGGAAQYF; DNA: TGCGCCAGCAGCCAAGTAGGGGGTGGTGCGGCCCAGTACTTC
size: -; V: TRBV19; J: TRBJ2-7; D: TRBD1; CDR3: CASSLQGDYEQYF; DNA: TGTGCCAGTAGTTTACAGGGGGACTACGAGCAGTACTTC
size: -; V: TRBV15; J: TRBJ2-1; D: -; CDR3: CATSITAELKSRNEQFF; DNA: TGTGCCACCAGCATTACAGCCGAGCTGAAAAGCCGAAATGAGCAGTTCTTC
size: -; V: TRBV30; J: TRBJ1-5; D: TRBD1; CDR3: CAWSPSGTGVQPQHF; DNA: TGTGCCTGGAGTCCGTCCGGGACAGGGGTTCAGCCCCAGCATTTT
size: -; V: TRBV7-9; J: TRBJ2-7; D: -; CDR3: CASSLVASGDEQYF; DNA: TGTGCCAGCAGCTTAGTAGCGTCGGGGGACGAGCAGTACTTC
size: -; V: TRBV4-1; J: TRBJ2-7; D: TRBD1; CDR3: CASSPYPTGVYEQYF; DNA: TGCGCCAGCAGCCCCTACCCGACAGGGGTGTACGAGCAGTACTTC
size: -; V: TRBV19; J: TRBJ2-1; D: TRBD2; CDR3: CASSISGRAWDEQFF; DNA: TGTGCCAGTAGTATTAGCGGGAGGGCCTGGGATGAGCAGTTCTTC
size: -; V: TRBV9; J: TRBJ2-7; D: TRBD1; CDR3: CASSVDRGPYEQYF; DNA: TGTGCCAGCAGCGTAGATAGGGGGCCCTACGAGCAGTACTTC
size: -; V: TRBV18; J: TRBJ2-2; D: TRBD2; CDR3: CASSSAGTSEYTGELFF; DNA: TGTGCCAGCTCATCGGCCGGGACTAGCGAATACACCGGGGAGCTGTTTTTT
size: once; V: TRBV11-2; J: TRBJ2-1; D: TRBD1; CDR3: CASSPTGGSYNEQFF; DNA: TGTGCCAGCAGCCCGACAGGGGGGTCCTACAATGAGCAGTTCTTC
size: -; V: TRBV27; J: TRBJ2-7; D: -; CDR3: CASSLRWSRLDEQYF; DNA: TGTGCCAGCAGTTTAAGGTGGTCTAGGCTGGACGAGCAGTACTTC
size: -; V: TRBV6-5; J: TRBJ2-2; D: -; CDR3: CASSHSGELFF; DNA: TGTGCCAGCAGCCACTCTGGGGAGCTGTTTTTT
size: -; V: TRBV6-4; J: TRBJ2-3; D: TRBD1; CDR3: CASSDSGQGSDTQYF; DNA: TGTGCCAGCAGTGATTCGGGACAGGGCTCAGATACGCAGTATTTT
size: -; V: TRBV9; J: TRBJ2-1; D: -; CDR3: CASSVTGVEQFF; DNA: TGTGCCAGCAGCGTAACGGGGGTTGAGCAGTTCTTC
size: -; V: TRBV28; J: TRBJ2-3; D: TRBD2; CDR3: CASSLPQLAETSTDTQYF; DNA: TGTGCCAGCAGTTTACCCCAACTAGCGGAGACTAGCACAGATACGCAGTATTTT
size: -; V: TRBV5-8; J: TRBJ1-5; D: -; CDR3: CASSLIRGGQPQHF; DNA: TGTGCCAGCAGCTTAATCCGAGGTGGTCAGCCCCAGCATTTT
size: -; V: TRBV7-9; J: TRBJ2-4; D: -; CDR3: CASSVAGWAKNIQYF; DNA: TGTGCCAGCAGCGTTGCAGGGTGGGCCAAAAACATTCAGTACTTC
size: -; V: TRBV11-3; J: TRBJ2-1; D: -; CDR3: CASSLDRLSNNEQFF; DNA: TGTGCCAGCAGCTTAGATAGACTATCCAACAATGAGCAGTTCTTC
size: -; V: TRBV27; J: TRBJ2-5; D: -; CDR3: CASSLSQGFAQTQYF; DNA: TGTGCCAGCAGTTTATCTCAGGGATTCGCACAGACCCAGTACTTC
size: -; V: TRBV6-1; J: TRBJ2-3; D: -; CDR3: CASSEGLLRDTQYF; DNA: TGTGCCAGCAGTGAGGGACTCCTCCGAGATACGCAGTATTTT
size: -; V: TRBV27; J: TRBJ2-7; D: TRBD1; CDR3: CASSLGTEYEQYF; DNA: TGTGCCAGCAGTTTAGGGACAGAATACGAGCAGTACTTC
size: -; V: TRBV30; J: TRBJ2-4; D: TRBD1; CDR3: CAWDDRGAIQYF; DNA: TGTGCCTGGGATGACAGGGGGGCCATTCAGTACTTC
size: -; V: TRBV9; J: TRBJ2-3; D: -; CDR3: CASSVSGSTDTQYF; DNA: TGTGCCAGCAGCGTAAGCGGGAGCACAGATACGCAGTATTTT
size: -; V: TRBV5-6; J: TRBJ1-1; D: -; CDR3: CASSLRHDQPFTEAFF; DNA: TGTGCCAGCAGCTTGAGACACGACCAACCTTTCACTGAAGCTTTCTTT
size: -; V: TRBV19; J: TRBJ1-1; D: TRBD1; CDR3: CASSIMGQGDTEAFF; DNA: TGTGCCAGTAGTATAATGGGACAGGGGGACACTGAAGCTTTCTTT
size: -; V: TRBV5-1; J: TRBJ2-7; D: TRBD2; CDR3: CASSPGTSEEDYEQYF; DNA: TGCGCCAGCAGCCCCGGGACTAGCGAGGAAGACTACGAGCAGTACTTC
size: -; V: TRBV5-1; J: TRBJ2-5; D: TRBD1; CDR3: CASKGQGGGETQYF; DNA: TGCGCCAGCAAGGGACAGGGGGGAGGAGAGACCCAGTACTTC
size: -; V: TRBV27; J: TRBJ2-7; D: -; CDR3: CASSERGIREQYF; DNA: TGTGCCAGCAGTGAGAGGGGGATTCGGGAGCAGTACTTC
size: -; V: TRBV14; J: TRBJ2-5; D: -; CDR3: CASSQGTVFQETQYF; DNA: TGTGCCAGCAGCCAAGGTACAGTCTTCCAAGAGACCCAGTACTTC
size: -; V: TRBV19; J: TRBJ2-2; D: -; CDR3: CASSIDSLNTGELFF; DNA: TGTGCCAGTAGTATCGACAGTCTGAACACCGGGGAGCTGTTTTTT
size: -; V: TRBV5-4; J: TRBJ2-1; D: TRBD2; CDR3: CASSNRDYDPNEQFF; DNA: TGTGCCAGCAGCAACCGGGACTACGATCCTAATGAGCAGTTCTTC
size: -; V: TRBV27; J: TRBJ2-2; D: -; CDR3: CASSFGRGRELFF; DNA: TGTGCCAGCAGTTTCGGCAGGGGCCGGGAGCTGTTTTTT
size: -; V: TRBV4-1; J: TRBJ2-7; D: TRBD2; CDR3: CASSQERAGGSYEQYF; DNA: TGCGCCAGCAGCCAAGAGCGGGCGGGAGGTTCCTACGAGCAGTACTTC
size: -; V: TRBV9; J: TRBJ2-7; D: TRBD1; CDR3: CASSGGTAYEQYF; DNA: TGTGCCAGCAGCGGAGGGACAGCCTACGAGCAGTACTTC
size: -; V: TRBV27; J: TRBJ1-5; D: -; CDR3: CASSLRGAQQPQHF; DNA: TGTGCCAGCAGTTTACGGGGGGCGCAGCAGCCCCAGCATTTT
size: -; V: TRBV6-5; J: TRBJ1-1; D: TRBD1; CDR3: CASSGQGAGTEAFF; DNA: TGTGCCAGCAGCGGGCAGGGGGCAGGCACTGAAGCTTTCTTT
size: -; V: TRBV6-5; J: TRBJ2-5; D: TRBD2; CDR3: CASSMVGGGQETQYF; DNA: TGTGCCAGCAGTATGGTTGGGGGGGGCCAAGAGACCCAGTACTTC
size: -; V: TRBV30; J: TRBJ1-5; D: -; CDR3: CAWSGRIGNQPQHF; DNA: TGTGCCTGGAGTGGCAGGATAGGCAATCAGCCCCAGCATTTT
size: -; V: TRBV7-9; J: TRBJ1-1; D: -; CDR3: CASSLEGAVYEAFF; DNA: TGTGCCAGCAGCTTAGAGGGAGCAGTCTATGAAGCTTTCTTT
size: -; V: TRBV27; J: TRBJ2-7; D: -; CDR3: CASSLGQGSYEQYF; DNA: TGTGCCAGCAGTTTGGGGCAGGGCTCCTACGAGCAGTACTTC
size: -; V: TRBV19; J: TRBJ2-1; D: TRBD1; CDR3: CASSIAWTGEQFF; DNA: TGTGCCAGTAGTATAGCGTGGACAGGTGAGCAGTTCTTC
size: -; V: TRBV28; J: TRBJ2-7; D: -; CDR3: CASSGTQSYEQYF; DNA: TGTGCCAGCTCCGGGACACAATCCTACGAGCAGTACTTC
size: -; V: TRBV27; J: TRBJ2-1; D: -; CDR3: CASSLYNEQFF; DNA: TGTGCCAGCAGTCTCTACAATGAGCAGTTCTTC
size: -; V: TRBV25-1; J: TRBJ1-1; D: -; CDR3: CASSAPHTGITEAFF; DNA: TGTGCCAGCAGTGCTCCCCATACAGGGATCACTGAAGCTTTCTTT
size: -; V: TRBV9; J: TRBJ1-1; D: TRBD1; CDR3: CASSPTGTGILNTEAFF; DNA: TGTGCCAGCAGCCCCACCGGGACAGGGATATTAAACACTGAAGCTTTCTTT
size: -; V: TRBV2; J: TRBJ2-2; D: TRBD2; CDR3: CASSAGLDPGELFF; DNA: TGTGCCAGCAGTGCGGGACTAGATCCCGGGGAGCTGTTTTTT
size: -; V: TRBV7-7; J: TRBJ2-2; D: -; CDR3: CASSPGTGELFF; DNA: TGTGCCAGCAGCCCCGGGACAGGGGAGCTGTTTTTT
size: -; V: TRBV28; J: TRBJ2-2; D: -; CDR3: CASLGVSDSYTGELFF; DNA: TGTGCCAGCTTGGGGGTTTCGGACAGCTACACCGGGGAGCTGTTTTTT